What follows are 10 T cell receptor beta chains derived from one specimen sequenced in a study of response to subunit inactivated influenza vaccine. Via MiXCR, TCRdb re-called the RT-PCR reads, giving one row per CDR3 protein. The sample shows about 530,000 distinct CDR3 sequences, 13% of them seen only once. The input for sequencing was PBMCs from blood, taken roughly 48 days after vaccination. The receptor source for this set is a man aged 50 to 60 who received an inactivated influenza vaccine.

The sample holds a few counts of this clonotype. The V and J genes are TRBV5-1 and TRBJ1-2; tentative D call: TRBD1 (6 bases). This CDR3 contains 17 residues. The V gene's germline CDR1 is SGHRS and CDR2 YFSETQ. Trimming took off 2 bases at V and 6 bases at J, with 23 bases between the two ends. The CDR3 sequence is CASSLGGAQGTPDGYTF. Written as DNA, the CDR3 is TGCGCCAGCAGCTTAGGGGGGGCACAGGGAACTCCGGATGGCTACACCTTC.

J is TRBJ2-5 and V is TRBV20-1; no clear D gene. CDR3 size: 14 residues. Looked up from germline, CDR1 is DFQATT and CDR2 is SNEGSKA (reference sequence). V was pared by 2 bases and J by 7 bases, with 17 bases between. Here the CDR3 DNA reads TGCAGTGCTAGAAGCCTCGACCCCCAGACGACCCAGTACTTC. Its translation: CSARSLDPQTTQYF.

This clonotype came up a few times. The chain carries TRBV7-2 and TRBJ2-1, with TRBD2 matching over 9 bases. This CDR3 has 11 amino acids. V lost 3 bases and J lost 12; bases outside the gene matches: 0. Germline-derived CDR1 and CDR2 are SGHTA and FQGNSA. In DNA form, the CDR3 reads TGTGCCAGCAGCTTTAGCGGGGGGCAGTTCTTC. Protein sequence: CASSFSGGQFF.

In its sample, this clonotype was seen many times. V usage is TRBV5-1 and J usage is TRBJ2-1; 12 bases map to TRBD2. Germline V CDR1 and CDR2: SGHRS, YFSETQ. This CDR3 spans 16 amino acids. V was clipped by 1 base and J by 8 bases; unmatched bases: 7. CDR3 in DNA: TGCGCCAGCAGCTTGTCGACTAGCGGGAGTATCGATGAGCAGTTCTTC. Translation: CASSLSTSGSIDEQFF.

Points on this clonotype: This may come from a read error, since a much larger clone is one base off. The J gene is TRBJ2-1, the V gene TRBV6-1; TRBD1 or TRBD2 may be the D gene (6 bases each). The CDR3 is made up of 16 amino acids. The germline V gene encodes CDR1 MNHNS and CDR2 SASEGT. The CDR3 coding sequence is TGTGCCAGCAGTCCAACCATGGGGGGCCTTTCCAATGAGCAGATCTTC. It specifies CASSPTMGGLSNEQIF.

This clonotype was seen a few times. The chain couples TRBV5-1 to TRBJ2-3; 11 bases map to TRBD2. Germline CDR1 SGHRS, CDR2 YFSETQ. The CDR3 extends over 17 amino acids. J was trimmed by 2 bases and V by 0 bases; bases with no gene match: 5. The CDR3 loop is CASSLGSSGGNTDTQYF. The DNA for the CDR3 is TGCGCCAGCAGCTTGGGATCTAGCGGGGGGAACACAGATACGCAGTATTTT.

The sample holds a few counts of this clonotype. The rearrangement joins TRBV7-8 to TRBJ1-2, with TRBD1 matching 10 bases. CDR1 and CDR2 (germline): SGHVS, FQNEAQ. Unmatched junction bases numbered 6, after V lost 1 base and J lost 7 bases. The CDR3 is 15 amino acids. For the CDR3, the DNA is TGTGCCAGCAGCTTAGTCCGACAGGGGGCAGGTGGCTACACCTTC. Translated, it gives CASSLVRQGAGGYTF.

This clonotype has just a few counts. The DNA for the CDR3 is TGTGCCAGCAGCCCGCTGAGAGCAACCCAGTACTTC. Translating it yields CASSPLRATQYF. The rearrangement joins TRBV28 to TRBJ2-5, with D hard to call. In germline, CDR1 is MDHEN, CDR2 SYDVKM. There are 12 residues in the CDR3. V gave up 6 bases and J gave up 8 bases, with 13 bases separating them.

This clonotype was seen only a few times. The chain joins TRBV6-5 to TRBJ2-3, with 8 bases that match TRBD2. The junction had 7 bases not matched to a gene; V was cut back by 6 bases and J by 2 bases. The CDR3 extends over 15 amino acids. The germline V gene has CDR1 MNHEY and CDR2 SVGAGI. CDR3 nucleotides: TGTGCCAGCAGCTACGGACTAGCCGACACAGATACGCAGTATTTT. Translated: CASSYGLADTDTQYF.

This chain uses TRBV6-2 or TRBV6-3 with TRBJ1-3; D remains unclear. This CDR3 spans 16 amino acids. Trimming took off 4 bases at V and 0 bases at J, with 13 bases between the two ends. Germline CDR1 and CDR2: MNHEY and SVGEGT. DNA of the CDR3: TGTGCCAGCAGTTTCCGAAGATGGGGCTCTGGAAACACCATATATTTT. Translated, it gives CASSFRRWGSGNTIYF.